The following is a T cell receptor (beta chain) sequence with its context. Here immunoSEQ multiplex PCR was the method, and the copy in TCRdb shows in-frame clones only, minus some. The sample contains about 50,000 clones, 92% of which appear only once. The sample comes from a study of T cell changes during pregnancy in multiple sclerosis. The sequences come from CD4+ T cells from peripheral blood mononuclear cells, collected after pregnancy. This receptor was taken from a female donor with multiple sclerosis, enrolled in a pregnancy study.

In nucleotides, the CDR3 is TGTGCCAGCAGCTTAGCCCCGATTCCTCGGGGGACCGGGGAGCTGTTTTTT. Protein: CASSLAPIPRGTGELFF. This chain joins TRBV7-2 and TRBJ2-2; tentatively, D is TRBD2 (6 bases). CDR3 size: 17 residues. Germline V gene sequence: CDR1 SGHTA, CDR2 FQGNSA. V dropped 0 bases and J dropped 5 bases, with 16 bases sitting between them. The whole variable domain, remainder taken from reference TRBV7-2 and TRBJ2-2, is GAGVSQSPSNKVTEKGKDVELRCDPISGHTALYWYRQSLGQGLEFLIYFQGNSAPDKSGLPSDRFSAERTGGSVSTLTIQRTQQEDSAVYLCASSLAPIPRGTGELFFGEGSRLTVL.